This is a list of T cell receptor beta chains from one sample in a study of shared clonotypes between healthy human individuals. Assay: immunoSEQ multiplex PCR; the TCRdb copy retains only in-frame clones and omits some. Found here are over 95,000 clones, about 71% of them singletons; the top ten hold roughly a quarter. The source material was memory CD8+ T cells sorted from blood. The receptors here all came from a woman aged 30 to 39 in good health. Both conserved end residues are part of each CDR3. Each record gives: D gene, V gene, clone size, J gene, CDR3 protein, CDR3 DNA. A D gene is named only where the DNA matches it firmly. Not all rows give a size; the values are once, few, many and, for expanded clones, a class.

>.|TRBV5-1|few|TRBJ2-7
CASSDGQSYEQYF
TGCGCCAGCAGCGACGGACAGAGCTACGAGCAGTACTTC
>.|TRBV28|.|TRBJ2-6
CASSTPGGSGGANVLTF
TGTGCCAGCAGTACCCCTGGGGGCAGCGGTGGGGCCAACGTCCTGACTTTC
>TRBD2|TRBV9|.|TRBJ2-2
CASSVESLAGGTGELFF
TGTGCCAGCAGCGTAGAGTCCCTAGCGGGAGGTACCGGGGAGCTGTTTTTT
>.|TRBV6-1|.|TRBJ1-4
CASSEARGAGNEKLFF
TGTGCCAGCAGTGAAGCGAGGGGGGCCGGTAATGAAAAACTGTTTTTT
>.|TRBV28|.|TRBJ1-2
CASSFLGPYYGYTF
TGTGCCAGCAGTTTTTTGGGACCCTACTATGGCTACACCTTC
>.|TRBV6-4|medium-sized|TRBJ1-5
CASSDQAQGPQHF
TGTGCCAGCAGTGACCAAGCACAGGGGCCCCAGCATTTT
>TRBD1|TRBV16|.|TRBJ1-3
CASSHAGTGGSIFGNTIYF
TGTGCCAGCAGCCACGCCGGGACAGGGGGCTCTATATTTGGAAACACCATATATTTT
>.|TRBV20-1|.|TRBJ1-2
CSAPDSRSYTF
TGCAGTGCCCCGGACAGCCGTAGCTACACCTTC
>.|TRBV4-3|once|TRBJ2-7
CASSQSPLGDEQYF
TGCGCCAGCAGCCAATCCCCCTTGGGGGACGAGCAGTACTTC
>TRBD1|TRBV11-2|.|TRBJ2-7
CASSFHRTGSSYEQYF
TGTGCCAGCAGCTTTCACAGGACAGGGAGCTCCTACGAGCAGTACTTC
>.|TRBV7-9|few|TRBJ1-1
CASSQGPGNTEAFF
TGTGCCAGCAGCCAGGGACCGGGGAACACTGAAGCTTTCTTT
>TRBD1|TRBV7-8|.|TRBJ1-2
CASSLEVLGTGLYGYTF
TGTGCCAGCAGCTTAGAAGTTCTCGGGACAGGGCTTTATGGCTACACCTTC
>.|TRBV10-3|.|TRBJ1-1
CAISDGNTEAFF
TGTGCCATCAGTGACGGGAACACTGAAGCTTTCTTT
>.|TRBV11-2|.|TRBJ2-5
CASSREAPGQPETQYF
TGTGCCAGCAGTAGAGAGGCCCCGGGACAACCAGAGACCCAGTACTTC
>.|TRBV29-1|.|TRBJ2-5
CSGGEKGQETQYF
TGCAGCGGGGGGGAGAAGGGGCAGGAGACCCAGTACTTC
>.|TRBV4-1|.|TRBJ1-5
CASSLRARADQPQHF
TGCGCCAGCAGCCTACGGGCCAGAGCGGATCAGCCCCAGCATTTT
>.|TRBV11-2|.|TRBJ2-2
CASSWRAGLGTGELFF
TGTGCCAGCAGCTGGCGGGCAGGGTTGGGCACCGGGGAGCTGTTTTTT